Listed here are 10 T cell receptor beta chains from one sample, sequenced in a study. TCRdb re-analysed the RT-PCR reads in MiXCR, keeping a single row per CDR3 protein. The sample carries more than 550,000 distinct CDR3 sequences, 14% recorded once. Specimen: memory CD4+ T cells from blood. These receptors were obtained from a female donor in good health, serving as a healthy control.

This clonotype has only a few counts. The V gene is TRBV7-3, the J gene TRBJ2-4; TRBD1 agrees at 9 bases. CDR3 length: 14 residues. CDR1 is SGHTA and CDR2 is FQGTGA in the germline V gene. The junction had 4 bases not matched to a gene; V was cut back by 6 bases and J by 4 bases. CDR3 sequence reads: CASSQGQGKNIQYF. CDR3 DNA: TGTGCCAGCAGTCAAGGACAGGGGAAAAACATTCAGTACTTC.

The gene calls are TRBV15 and TRBJ1-1, with TRBD1 matching over 7 bases. Per the germline V gene, CDR1 is LNHNV and CDR2 is YYDKDF (reference sequence). The V gene end was trimmed by 3 bases and the J gene end by 1 base; junction bases not matched to a gene: 8. This CDR3 has 16 residues. The CDR3: CATSRNRGEGNTEAFF. As DNA, the CDR3 is TGTGCCACCAGCAGGAACAGGGGTGAGGGGAACACTGAAGCTTTCTTT.

This chain connects TRBV20-1 to TRBJ1-3, with 9 bases fitting TRBD1. This CDR3 has 14 residues. After removal of 5 bases from V and 4 bases from J, the junction contained 6 bases not matched to a gene. From germline, CDR1 is DFQATT and CDR2 SNEGSKA (reference sequence). DNA for the CDR3: TGCAGTGCTTCCGGGACAGGGCCAGGAAACACCATATATTTT. It encodes CSASGTGPGNTIYF.

This clonotype came up a few times. The V and J genes are TRBV4-3 and TRBJ2-1; 8 bases are a match to TRBD2. The trim removed 4 bases at V and 7 bases at J, leaving 15 bases unmatched. The CDR3 covers 17 residues. Looked up from germline, CDR1 is LGHNA and CDR2 is YSLEER. Here the CDR3 reads CASSRGSGDVYRNEQFF. CDR3 DNA sequence: TGCGCCAGCAGCCGGGGTAGCGGGGATGTCTATAGGAATGAGCAGTTCTTC.

This clonotype came up many times. The V gene is TRBV7-2, the J gene TRBJ1-5; 10 bases agree with TRBD1. The CDR3 contains 17 residues. Unmatched junction bases numbered 11, after V lost 5 bases and J lost 4 bases. CDR1 and CDR2 (germline): SGHTA, FQGNSA. The CDR3 protein is CASSKRSGTGVNQPQHF. The CDR3 DNA reads as TGTGCCAGCAGCAAAAGGTCCGGGACAGGGGTGAATCAGCCCCAGCATTTT.

This clonotype has just a few counts. In DNA, the CDR3 is TGTGCCAGCAGTCCCGGGACAGGGGATATCAGGCAGTATTTT. Its translation: CASSPGTGDIRQYF. The chain recombines TRBV5-6 with TRBJ2-3; 10 nucleotides line up with TRBD1. Germline V gene lookup returns CDR1 SGHDT and CDR2 YYEEEE. The trim removed 5 bases at V and 11 bases at J, leaving 11 bases unmatched. The CDR3 sequence is 14 residues long.

V usage is TRBV20-1 and J usage is TRBJ2-7; weak D call: TRBD1 (6 bases). V was clipped by 6 bases and J by 5 bases, with 14 bases between them. Germline V gives CDR1 DFQATT, CDR2 SNEGSKA (reference sequence). The CDR3 totals 12 residues. The chain's CDR3 is CSATGTSNEQYF. The CDR3 DNA follows: TGCAGTGCGACCGGGACAAGCAACGAGCAGTACTTC.

This clonotype was seen a few times. The chain combines TRBV4-2 with TRBJ1-4; D is unclear. The CDR3 covers 14 residues. Germline V gives CDR1 LGHNA, CDR2 YNFKEQ. V was trimmed by 1 base and J by 4 bases, leaving 7 bases between them. The CDR3 protein is CASSQGDGNEKLFF. Written as DNA, the CDR3 is TGTGCCAGCAGCCAAGGCGACGGTAATGAAAAACTGTTTTTT.

The table lists this clonotype with a few counts. J is TRBJ2-2 and V is TRBV6-6; D possibly matches TRBD1 or TRBD2 (5 bases each). The CDR3 contains 20 residues. The germline gives CDR1 MNHNY, CDR2 SVGAGI (reference sequence). Trimming left V 4 bases short and J 5 bases short, with 29 bases between. The DNA of the CDR3 is TGTGCCAGCAGTTCAATCCCCCCACTCACCAGGGACCAAGAAACCGGGGAGCTGTTTTTT. This gives the protein CASSSIPPLTRDQETGELFF.

In its sample, this clonotype was seen once. The chain joins TRBV20-1 to TRBJ2-7, with D unclear. Germline values: CDR1 DFQATT, CDR2 SNEGSKA (reference sequence). The V and J ends lost 5 bases and 5 bases respectively, with 13 bases between them. The CDR3 consists of 12 residues. The CDR3 is CSAPDMINEQYF. CDR3 in DNA: TGCAGTGCTCCCGACATGATCAACGAGCAGTACTTC.